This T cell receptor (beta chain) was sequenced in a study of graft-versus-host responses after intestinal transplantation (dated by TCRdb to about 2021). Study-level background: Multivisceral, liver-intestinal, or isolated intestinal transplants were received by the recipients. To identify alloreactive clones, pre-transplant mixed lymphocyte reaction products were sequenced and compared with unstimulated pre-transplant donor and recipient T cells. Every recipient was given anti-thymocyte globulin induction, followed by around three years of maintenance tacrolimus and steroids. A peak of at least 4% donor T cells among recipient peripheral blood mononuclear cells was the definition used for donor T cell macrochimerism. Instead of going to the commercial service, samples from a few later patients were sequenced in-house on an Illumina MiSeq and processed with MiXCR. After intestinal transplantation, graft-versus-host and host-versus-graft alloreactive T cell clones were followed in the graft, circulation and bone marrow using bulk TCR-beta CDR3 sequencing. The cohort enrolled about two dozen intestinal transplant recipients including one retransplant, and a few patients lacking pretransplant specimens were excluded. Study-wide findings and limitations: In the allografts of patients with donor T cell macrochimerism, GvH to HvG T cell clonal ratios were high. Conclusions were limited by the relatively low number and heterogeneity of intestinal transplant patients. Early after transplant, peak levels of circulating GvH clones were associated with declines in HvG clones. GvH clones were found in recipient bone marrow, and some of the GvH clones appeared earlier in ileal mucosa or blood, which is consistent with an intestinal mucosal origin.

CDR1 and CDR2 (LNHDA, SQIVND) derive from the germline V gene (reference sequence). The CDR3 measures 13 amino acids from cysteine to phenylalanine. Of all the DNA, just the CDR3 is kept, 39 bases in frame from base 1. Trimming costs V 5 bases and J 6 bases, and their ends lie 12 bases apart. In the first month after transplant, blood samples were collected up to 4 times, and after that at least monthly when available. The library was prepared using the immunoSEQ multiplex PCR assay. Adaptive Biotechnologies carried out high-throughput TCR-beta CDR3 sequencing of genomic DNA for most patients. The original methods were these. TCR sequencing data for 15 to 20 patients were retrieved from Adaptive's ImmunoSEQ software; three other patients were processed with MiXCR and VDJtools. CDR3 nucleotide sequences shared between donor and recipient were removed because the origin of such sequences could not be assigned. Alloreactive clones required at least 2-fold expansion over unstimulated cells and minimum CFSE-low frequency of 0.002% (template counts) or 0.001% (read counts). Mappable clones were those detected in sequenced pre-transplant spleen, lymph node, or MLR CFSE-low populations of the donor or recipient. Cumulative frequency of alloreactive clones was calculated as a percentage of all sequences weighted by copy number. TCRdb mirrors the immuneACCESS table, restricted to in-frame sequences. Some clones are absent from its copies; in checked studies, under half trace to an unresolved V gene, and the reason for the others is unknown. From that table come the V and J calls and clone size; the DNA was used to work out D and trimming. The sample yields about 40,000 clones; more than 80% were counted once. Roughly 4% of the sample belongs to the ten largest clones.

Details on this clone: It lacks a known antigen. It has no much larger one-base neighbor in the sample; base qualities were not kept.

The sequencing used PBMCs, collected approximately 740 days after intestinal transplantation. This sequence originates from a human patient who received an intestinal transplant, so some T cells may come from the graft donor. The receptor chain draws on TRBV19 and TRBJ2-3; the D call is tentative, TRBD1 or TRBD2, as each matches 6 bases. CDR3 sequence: CASSRWRGDTQYF. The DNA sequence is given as TGTGCCAGTAGTCGATGGAGGGGGGATACGCAGTATTTT.